A single sample gave rise to the 31 T cell receptor beta chains below, sequenced in a study of cytomegalovirus exposure and HLA in healthy donors. PCR primers comprised 60 Vbeta and 13 Jbeta primers. The method was immunoSEQ multiplex PCR; TCRdb's version includes in-frame clones alone and lacks a portion of them. The repertoire holds about 180,000 clones, with around four fifths as singletons. What was sequenced was PBMCs. Receptors originate from a woman aged 55-69 years in good health and CMV-seropositive.

This chain connects TRBV27 to TRBJ2-7; TRBD1 aligns across 9 bases. Trimming at V came to 11 bases and at J to 2 bases, leaving 10 bases not matched to a gene. In germline, CDR1 is MNHEY, CDR2 SMNVEV (reference sequence). This CDR3 comprises 14 residues. The CDR3 reads CAGPRDRAPYEQYF. In DNA form, the CDR3 reads TGTGCCGGGCCCCGGGACAGGGCCCCCTACGAGCAGTACTTC.

Here the CDR3 reads CASSVSASGGARETQYF. CDR3 bases: TGTGCCAGCAGCGTGAGTGCTAGCGGGGGGGCACGTGAGACCCAGTACTTC. V and J are TRBV9 and TRBJ2-5, with 12 bases matching TRBD2. This CDR3 region has 17 residues. V was clipped by 2 bases and J by 5 bases; unmatched bases: 10. Germline CDR1 and CDR2: SGDLS and YYNGEE.

The chain recombines TRBV9 with TRBJ1-1, with D perhaps TRBD1 (5 bases). CDR3 size: 14 residues. Germline assignment: CDR1 SGDLS and CDR2 YYNGEE. V lost 8 bases and J 1 base, leaving 15 bases between the germline ends. The CDR3: CASSPGLRNTEAFF. CDR3 sequence (DNA): TGTGCCAGTAGTCCGGGACTCAGGAACACTGAAGCTTTCTTT.

V is TRBV30 and J is TRBJ2-1, with D uncertain. This CDR3 comprises 12 residues. CDR1 and CDR2 from the germline V gene are GTSNPN and SVGIG (reference sequence). Trimming stripped 3 bases from V and 7 bases from J, with 10 bases between. CDR3 nucleotide sequence: TGTGCCTGGAGCTTTAACAGAAATGAGCAGTTCTTC. Amino acid sequence: CAWSFNRNEQFF.

The genes are TRBV2 and TRBJ2-5; 9 bases are shared with TRBD1. Germline lookup yields CDR1 SNHLY and CDR2 FYNNEI. The CDR3 is 13 amino acids. V trimming: 6 bases; J trimming: 5 bases; junction bases outside the gene matches: 4. The CDR3 nucleotides read TGTGCCAGCAGGGGGACAGGGTTTGAGACCCAGTACTTC. Protein: CASRGTGFETQYF.

This clone was seen only a few times. This chain connects TRBV6-1 to TRBJ2-3, with TRBD2 identical over 8 bases. The CDR3 length is 18 residues. CDR1 and CDR2 (germline): MNHNS, SASEGT. The J segment lost 3 bases and the V segment lost 1 base, leaving 12 bases of the junction unmatched. CDR3 nucleotides: TGTGCCAGCAGTGAAGGGAAGGTGGCTAGCGGGTTGACAGATACGCAGTATTTT. Amino acids: CASSEGKVASGLTDTQYF.

This clone was detected once. The chain recombines TRBV18 with TRBJ2-7, with 9 bases identical to TRBD1. This CDR3 is 15 amino acids long. From germline, CDR1 is KGHSH and CDR2 LQKENI. Trimming removed 5 bases from V and 7 bases from J; junction bases left unmatched: 12. The CDR3: CASSSGQGALGEQYF. CDR3 DNA sequence: TGTGCCAGCTCATCGGGACAGGGAGCGTTGGGGGAGCAGTACTTC.

This sequence joins TRBV29-1 and TRBJ2-7; D call uncertain. Deletions cut 4 bases from V and 0 bases from J, with 10 bases between. Germline V lookup: CDR1 SQVTM, CDR2 ANQGSEA. The CDR3 runs 13 residues. The CDR3 DNA reads TGCAGCGTTGGGTACAGTAGCTCCTACGAGCAGTACTTC. Encoded protein: CSVGYSSSYEQYF.

The chain combines TRBV6-6 with TRBJ2-7, with TRBD1 matching 8 bases. The CDR3 sequence is 12 residues long. The ends lost 8 bases at V and 3 bases at J; junction bases unmatched: 3. Germline lookup yields CDR1 MNHNY and CDR2 SVGAGI (reference sequence). In nucleotides, the CDR3 is TGTGCCAGCTCAGACAGGGGCTACGAGCAGTACTTC. This gives the protein CASSDRGYEQYF.

The CDR3 region is CASRIAGEGTDTQYF. The CDR3 DNA sequence: TGTGCCAGCAGAATAGCGGGGGAGGGCACAGATACGCAGTATTTT. J is TRBJ2-3 and V is TRBV5-4, with 9 nucleotides matching TRBD2. The CDR3 contains 15 residues. CDR1 is SGHNT and CDR2 is YYREEE in the germline V gene (reference sequence). The junction had 5 bases not matched to a gene; V was cut back by 5 bases and J by 1 base. The variable domain in full, with the rest retrieved from reference TRBV5-4 and TRBJ2-3, is ETGVTQSPTHLIKTRGQQVTLRCSSQSGHNTVSWYQQALGQGPQFIFQYYREEENGRGNFPPRFSGLQFPNYSSELNVNALELDDSALYLCASRIAGEGTDTQYFGPGTRLTVL.

The chain couples TRBV7-9 to TRBJ1-1; 7 positions match TRBD1. Losses at the gene ends were 4 bases for V and 1 base for J; bases not matched to a gene: 15. CDR1 SEHNR and CDR2 FQNEAQ come from the germline V gene (reference sequence). The CDR3 has 18 residues. The chain's CDR3 is CASSSYLGVGQKNTEAFF. The CDR3 nucleotides are TGTGCCAGCAGCTCTTATCTTGGGGTGGGACAGAAGAACACTGAAGCTTTCTTT.

The V gene is TRBV15, the J gene TRBJ1-5, with TRBD1 matching over 8 bases. The CDR3 spans 14 residues. The germline V gene encodes CDR1 LNHNV and CDR2 YYDKDF (reference sequence). Unmatched junction bases numbered 3, after V lost 3 bases and J lost 5 bases. The CDR3 region is CATSSRTGHQPQHF. The CDR3 nucleotides read TGTGCCACCAGCAGCCGGACAGGGCATCAGCCCCAGCATTTT. Based on the CDR3 plus reference TRBV15 and TRBJ1-5, the full variable domain is DAMVIQNPRYQVTQFGKPVTLSCSQTLNHNVMYWYQQKSSQAPKLLFHYYDKDFNNEADTPDNFQSRRPNTSFCFLDIRSPGLGDTAMYLCATSSRTGHQPQHFGDGTRLSIL.

The chain joins TRBV7-3 to TRBJ1-2, with TRBD1 as a possible D gene (5 bases). Germline-derived CDR1 and CDR2 are SGHTA and FQGTGA. This CDR3 is built from 12 residues. V lost 5 bases and J 3 bases, leaving 7 bases between the germline ends. CDR3 loop: CASSQQDYGYTF. CDR3 nucleotide sequence: TGTGCCAGCAGCCAACAGGACTATGGCTACACCTTC.

V is TRBV13 and J is TRBJ2-5; the D gene is possibly TRBD1 (6 bases). The tail of the sequence fits TRBJ2-7 better, so the J call may be wrong. This CDR3 spans 15 amino acids. Germline V lookup: CDR1 PRHDT, CDR2 FYEKMQ (reference sequence). The CDR3 sequence is CASSSFQGLSYEQYF. The DNA for the CDR3 is TGTGCCAGCAGCTCCTTTCAGGGGCTCTCCTACGAGCAGTACTTC.

The rearrangement joins TRBV6-5 to TRBJ2-3; tentative D call: TRBD2 (5 bases). Per germline, CDR1 MNHEY and CDR2 SVGAGI. The CDR3 extends over 12 amino acids. V gave up 6 bases and J gave up 6 bases, with 10 bases separating them. The CDR3 sequence: CASRTSGDTQYF. The CDR3 nucleotides are TGTGCCAGCAGGACGTCGGGGGATACGCAGTATTTT.

As for this clone: A read error may account for a junction end that differs from germline. The rearrangement links TRBV11-3 to TRBJ2-6, with D possibly being TRBD1 (5 bases). Per germline, CDR1 SGHNT and CDR2 YENEEA. This CDR3 is built from 13 residues. The CDR3 DNA reads as TGTGCCAGCAGCTACTCTGGGGCCAACGGCCTGACTTTC. This codes for CASSYSGANGLTF.

V gene TRBV7-3 combines with J gene TRBJ2-7, with 7 bases matching TRBD1. Germline assignment: CDR1 SGHTA and CDR2 FQGTGA. V dropped 2 bases and J dropped 1; count of bases not matched to a gene: 2. The CDR3 runs 14 residues. CDR3 nucleotides: TGTGCCAGCAGCTTAGGGGGACAGTCCTACGAGCAGTACTTC. This encodes CASSLGGQSYEQYF.

There are a few counts of this clone. The gene calls are TRBV27 and TRBJ2-1; 8 nucleotides line up with TRBD2. Germline CDR1 reads MNHEY; CDR2 reads SMNVEV (reference sequence). The V gene end was trimmed by 3 bases and the J gene end by 0 bases; junction bases not matched to a gene: 7. This CDR3 has 17 residues. CDR3 protein: CASSFTSTSDSYNEQFF. In DNA, the CDR3 is TGTGCCAGCAGTTTTACGTCGACTAGCGACTCCTACAATGAGCAGTTCTTC.

The genes are TRBV28 and TRBJ2-1; 9 bases agree with TRBD2. Germline loops: CDR1 MDHEN, CDR2 SYDVKM. This CDR3 comprises 15 residues. V lost 3 bases, J lost 4 bases, and 4 bases stayed unmatched. CDR3 bases: TGTGCCAGCAGTTTGGGTCTAGCGGGGTACAATGAGCAGTTCTTC. Protein product: CASSLGLAGYNEQFF.

This chain connects TRBV18 to TRBJ2-5; D remains ambiguous. V dropped 3 bases and J dropped 1 base, with 6 bases sitting between them. The CDR3 runs to 13 residues. Germline V gene sequence: CDR1 KGHSH, CDR2 LQKENI. CDR3 sequence (DNA): TGTGCCAGCTCACCCGTCGGCCAAGAGACCCAGTACTTC. Its translation: CASSPVGQETQYF.

The V call is TRBV30, the J call TRBJ1-1; D is uncertain. The CDR3 contains 13 residues. With 8 bases removed from V and 1 base from J, the gap between germline ends came to 14 bases. Germline V gene lookup returns CDR1 GTSNPN and CDR2 SVGIG (reference sequence). CDR3 DNA: TGTGCCCTATCCTGGGCAGGGAACACTGAAGCTTTCTTT. Translating it yields CALSWAGNTEAFF.

The chain couples TRBV28 to TRBJ1-2; D unclear. The CDR3 runs to 16 residues. Germline CDR1 is MDHEN and CDR2 is SYDVKM. Trimming shortened V by 1 base and J by 0 bases, and 12 bases separated the two germline ends. The CDR3 region has the DNA TGTGCCAGCAGTTTATCCCTCCGACTTACTAACTATGGCTACACCTTC. As protein: CASSLSLRLTNYGYTF.

The V and J genes are TRBV9 and TRBJ2-1; perhaps TRBD2 as D (6 bases). Germline assignment: CDR1 SGDLS and CDR2 YYNGEE. CDR3 length: 17 amino acids. Trimming took off 6 bases at V and 5 bases at J, with 24 bases between the two ends. CDR3 coding DNA: TGTGCCAGCAACCTCCCTAGGACGGGAGATAGGGACAATGAGCAGTTCTTC. It specifies CASNLPRTGDRDNEQFF.

V and J are TRBV5-1 and TRBJ2-2; D is unresolved. The CDR3 totals 14 residues. The ends were cut back, 2 bases at V and 6 bases at J, with 11 bases in the middle. Germline values: CDR1 SGHRS, CDR2 YFSETQ. CDR3 residues: CASSFLRSAGELFF. The CDR3 coding sequence is TGCGCCAGCAGCTTTTTGAGGAGTGCCGGGGAGCTGTTTTTT.

V usage is TRBV19 and J usage is TRBJ1-4; 7 nucleotides agree with TRBD1. The trim removed 3 bases at V and 0 bases at J, leaving 7 bases unmatched. From germline, CDR1 is LNHDA and CDR2 SQIVND (reference sequence). The CDR3 is 17 residues long. CDR3 loop: CASSIWQGGATNEKLFF. CDR3 nucleotides: TGTGCCAGTAGTATTTGGCAGGGGGGCGCAACTAATGAAAAACTGTTTTTT.

V and J are TRBV5-1 and TRBJ2-2; the D is unclear. The V gene lost 5 bases and the J gene lost 4 bases, with 9 bases spanning the gap. The CDR3 contains 13 residues. The germline gives CDR1 SGHRS, CDR2 YFSETQ. CDR3 DNA: TGCGCCAGCAGTTTCTTTAGCACCGGGGAGCTGTTTTTT. Encoded protein: CASSFFSTGELFF.

The genes are TRBV29-1 and TRBJ1-1; D may be TRBD1 (5 bases). With 7 bases removed from V and 6 bases from J, the gap between germline ends came to 12 bases. Germline CDR1 SQVTM, CDR2 ANQGSEA. The CDR3 has 11 amino acids. The CDR3 protein is CSGGGRAEAFF. Here the CDR3 DNA reads TGCAGCGGCGGGGGTCGCGCTGAAGCTTTCTTT.

The V gene is TRBV29-1, the J gene TRBJ2-7, with TRBD2 as a possible D gene (6 bases). The germline gives CDR1 SQVTM, CDR2 ANQGSEA. V lost 3 bases to trimming and J lost 5 bases, with 11 bases between them. This CDR3 comprises 12 residues. CDR3 sequence: CSVDGREDEQYF. CDR3 coding DNA: TGCAGCGTTGACGGCAGGGAGGACGAGCAGTACTTC.

The chain has TRBV5-4 and TRBJ2-3; 9 bases match TRBD2. Per germline, CDR1 SGHNT and CDR2 YYREEE (reference sequence). V shed 0 bases and J 3 bases; nucleotides not matched to a gene: 8. This CDR3 is 17 amino acids long. This chain's CDR3 is CASSLAGLAGRTDTQYF. The CDR3 bases are TGTGCCAGCAGCTTGGCCGGTCTAGCGGGGAGGACAGATACGCAGTATTTT.

V gene TRBV2 combines with J gene TRBJ2-7; 7 nucleotides agree with TRBD2. CDR1 and CDR2 (germline): SNHLY, FYNNEI. The V segment lost 6 bases and the J segment 2 bases; nucleotides outside the gene matches: 13. The CDR3 totals 16 residues. For the CDR3, the DNA is TGTGCCAGCAGGGGTTCGGGGAGGGGCTCCCCCTACGAGCAGTACTTC. This encodes CASRGSGRGSPYEQYF. Based on the CDR3 plus reference TRBV2 and TRBJ2-7, the full variable domain is EPEVTQTPSHQVTQMGQEVILRCVPISNHLYFYWYRQILGQKVEFLVSFYNNEISEKSEIFDDQFSVERPDGSNFTLKIRSTKLEDSAMYFCASRGSGRGSPYEQYFGPGTRLTVT.

On this clone: A read error may produce the germline difference seen at one junction end. This rearrangement joins TRBV29-1 to TRBJ2-6; D possibly corresponds to TRBD1 (5 bases). The CDR3 sequence is 15 residues long. The germline gives CDR1 SQVTM, CDR2 ANQGSEA. The CDR3 protein is CSVAAGPSGANGLTF. The CDR3 DNA reads as TGCAGCGTTGCAGCCGGCCCGTCTGGGGCCAACGGCCTGACTTTC.